These T cell receptor beta chains were read from a single sample in a study of T cell changes during pregnancy in multiple sclerosis. TCRdb's copy holds only in-frame clones and misses some; the assay was immunoSEQ multiplex PCR. The table lists tens of thousands of clones, approximately 92% of them singletons, with 2% to 2.5% in the top ten. Sequenced material: peripheral blood, taken in the third trimester of pregnancy. These receptors were taken from a female donor with multiple sclerosis, enrolled in a pregnancy study. Both conserved end residues are part of each CDR3. Fields, in order: D gene, V gene, J gene, clone size, CDR3 protein, CDR3 DNA. D genes are given only for firm matches. Not every row has a clone size; where given, it reads once, few, many or a size class.

>TRBD1|TRBV7-8|TRBJ1-5|.
CASTPGTGVFQPQHF
TGTGCCAGCACCCCCGGGACAGGGGTTTTTCAGCCCCAGCATTTT
>TRBD2|TRBV7-2|TRBJ2-1|once
CASSTRLAGVGNEQFF
TGTGCCAGCAGCACTCGACTAGCGGGAGTGGGCAATGAGCAGTTCTTC
>TRBD1|TRBV7-9|TRBJ2-7|.
CASSLVMGQDDEQYF
TGTGCCAGCAGCTTAGTTATGGGACAGGACGACGAGCAGTACTTC
>TRBD2|TRBV15|TRBJ2-3|once
CATRREGSGDTQYF
TGTGCCACCAGGCGGGAGGGCTCGGGGGATACGCAGTATTTT
>TRBD1|TRBV2|TRBJ1-5|.
CASRAHGQGGPQHF
TGTGCCAGCAGGGCTCATGGACAGGGAGGGCCCCAGCATTTT
>TRBD1|TRBV5-6|TRBJ2-7|.
CASSFTGTGGYEQYF
TGTGCCAGCAGCTTCACCGGGACAGGGGGCTACGAGCAGTACTTC
>TRBD2|TRBV5-6|TRBJ2-1|.
CASSLAVAGEGNEQFF
TGTGCCAGCAGCTTGGCCGTAGCGGGAGAGGGCAATGAGCAGTTCTTC
>TRBD1|TRBV7-9|TRBJ1-1|.
CASSLQGGHLRGTEAFF
TGTGCCAGCAGCTTACAGGGGGGCCATTTGAGGGGCACTGAAGCTTTCTTT
>TRBD2|TRBV19|TRBJ2-3|.
CASSRWREADTQYF
TGTGCCAGTAGTAGGTGGCGGGAGGCAGATACGCAGTATTTT
>TRBD1|TRBV10-3|TRBJ1-5|.
CAISDTGTGVSNQPQHF
TGTGCCATCAGTGACACCGGGACAGGGGTTAGCAATCAGCCCCAGCATTTT
>.|TRBV19|TRBJ2-3|few
CASTTQGMADTQYF
TGTGCCAGTACCACACAGGGTATGGCAGATACGCAGTATTTT
>.|TRBV30|TRBJ1-3|.
CAWNRGSGNTIYF
TGTGCCTGGAATAGGGGATCTGGAAACACCATATATTTT
>TRBD1|TRBV6-5|TRBJ1-3|.
CASSHSDRLPTIYF
TGTGCCAGCAGTCATTCGGACAGGTTACCAACCATATATTTT
>TRBD2|TRBV7-8|TRBJ2-5|.
CASRTGTSGAETQYF
TGTGCCAGCAGGACCGGGACTAGCGGTGCAGAGACCCAGTACTTC
>.|TRBV6-1|TRBJ2-3|.
CASSEIEADTQYF
TGTGCCAGCAGTGAAATAGAGGCAGATACGCAGTATTTT
>.|TRBV4-3|TRBJ2-1|.
CASSQGGSEQFF
TGCGCCAGCAGCCAAGGTGGGAGTGAGCAGTTCTTC
>.|TRBV7-2|TRBJ1-3|.
CASSPSQGNTIYF
TGTGCCAGCAGCCCTTCCCAGGGAAACACCATATATTTT
>.|TRBV6-5|TRBJ1-5|.
CASSHPRTRRQPQHF
TGTGCCAGCAGTCACCCTAGGACACGGCGACAGCCCCAGCATTTT
>TRBD1|TRBV7-9|TRBJ1-2|.
CASSSSSGGTGDPKGGYTF
TGTGCCAGCAGCTCATCCTCTGGGGGGACAGGGGATCCCAAAGGGGGCTACACCTTC
>.|TRBV6-5|TRBJ2-3|once
CASSVSGQSTDTQYF
TGTGCCAGCAGTGTTAGCGGCCAGAGCACAGATACGCAGTATTTT
>TRBD1|TRBV6-5|TRBJ1-1|.
CASTEDRRNTEAFF
TGTGCCAGCACCGAGGACAGGCGCAACACTGAAGCTTTCTTT
>TRBD2|TRBV2|TRBJ2-3|.
CASRKLAGTTDTQYF
TGTGCCAGCAGAAAACTAGCGGGAACGACAGATACGCAGTATTTT
>TRBD1|TRBV5-6|TRBJ2-4|once
CASSPQAGQGNIQYF
TGTGCCAGCAGCCCCCAAGCCGGACAGGGAAACATTCAGTACTTC
>.|TRBV9|TRBJ1-4|.
CASSVAGANEKLFF
TGTGCCAGCAGCGTAGCGGGTGCTAATGAAAAACTGTTTTTT
>TRBD2|TRBV19|TRBJ2-1|.
CASSSHRGLAGVGINEQFF
TGTGCCAGTAGTAGTCACAGGGGACTAGCGGGAGTTGGGATCAATGAGCAGTTCTTC
>.|TRBV7-2|TRBJ2-7|.
CASSFKTGDLSYEQYF
TGTGCCAGCAGTTTCAAGACAGGAGACCTTTCCTACGAGCAGTACTTC
>TRBD1|TRBV27|TRBJ2-2|.
CASSFGQGATGELFF
TGTGCCAGCAGTTTCGGGCAGGGGGCGACCGGGGAGCTGTTTTTT
>TRBD1|TRBV6-6|TRBJ1-2|.
CASSYQPLTGDGYTF
TGTGCCAGCAGTTACCAACCCTTGACAGGGGATGGCTACACCTTC
>.|TRBV6-6|TRBJ2-4|.
CASSPILPTGNIQYF
TGTGCCAGCAGCCCCATCTTACCCACGGGAAACATTCAGTACTTC
>TRBD2|TRBV6-1|TRBJ2-2|.
CASSDGGLARYSGELFF
TGTGCCAGCAGTGATGGAGGACTAGCACGTTATAGCGGGGAGCTGTTTTTT
>.|TRBV10-3|TRBJ2-7|.
CATSSGTYEQYF
TGTGCCACCAGTAGCGGTACCTACGAGCAGTACTTC
>.|TRBV28|TRBJ1-4|.
CASTQWSGEKLFF
TGTGCCAGTACTCAGTGGTCAGGTGAAAAACTGTTTTTT
>.|TRBV19|TRBJ2-1|.
CASSMRDSNNEQFF
TGTGCCAGTAGTATGAGAGACTCTAACAATGAGCAGTTCTTC
>.|TRBV19|TRBJ1-2|.
CASREDGGSYGYTF
TGTGCCAGTAGGGAGGACGGAGGGTCCTATGGCTACACCTTC
>.|TRBV7-9|TRBJ2-7|.
CASSLADRSSYEQYF
TGTGCCAGCAGCTTAGCAGACAGGTCCTCCTACGAGCAGTACTTC
>.|TRBV5-1|TRBJ1-1|few
CASSLEPGLNTEAFF
TGCGCCAGCAGCTTAGAACCGGGGTTGAACACTGAAGCTTTCTTT
>TRBD2|TRBV9|TRBJ2-1|.
CASSGLLAGGSNEQFF
TGTGCCAGCAGTGGCTTACTAGCGGGAGGCAGCAATGAGCAGTTCTTC
>TRBD1|TRBV7-9|TRBJ2-1|.
CASSAIGMTGVNNEQFF
TGTGCCAGCAGCGCTATAGGTATGACAGGGGTTAACAATGAGCAGTTCTTC
>.|TRBV2|TRBJ2-2|.
CASSETVMNTGELFF
TGTGCCAGCAGTGAAACGGTCATGAACACCGGGGAGCTGTTTTTT
>.|TRBV4-1|TRBJ2-5|.
CASSQGLQETQYF
TGCGCCAGCAGCCAGGGGCTTCAAGAGACCCAGTACTTC
>.|TRBV28|TRBJ2-7|.
CASSKSPAGRRTYEQYF
TGTGCCAGCAGCAAGAGCCCCGCGGGACGGAGAACCTACGAGCAGTACTTC
>TRBD1|TRBV4-3|TRBJ2-5|.
CASSQDLTGRLETQYF
TGCGCCAGCAGCCAAGATCTGACAGGGCGGTTGGAGACCCAGTACTTC
>TRBD2|TRBV29-1|TRBJ2-7|.
CSVASGRSSYEQYF
TGCAGCGTTGCCAGCGGGAGGTCCTCCTACGAGCAGTACTTC
>TRBD1|TRBV7-9|TRBJ2-7|.
CASSRSGTGRGFYEQYF
TGTGCCAGCAGCAGGTCAGGGACAGGGAGAGGGTTCTACGAGCAGTACTTC
>.|TRBV7-2|TRBJ2-3|.
CASSLLGGGTDTQYF
TGTGCCAGCAGCTTGTTAGGAGGAGGAACAGATACGCAGTATTTT
>TRBD1|TRBV19|TRBJ2-5|.
CASSGQVNQETQYF
TGTGCCAGTAGCGGACAGGTGAACCAAGAGACCCAGTACTTC
>TRBD1|TRBV6-5|TRBJ2-5|.
CASSRTGGSETQYF
TGTGCCAGCAGTCGGACAGGGGGCTCAGAGACCCAGTACTTC
>TRBD1|TRBV4-3|TRBJ1-6|.
CASSQGMGQPNSPLHF
TGCGCCAGCAGCCAGGGAATGGGACAGCCGAATTCACCCCTCCACTTT